Shown below are 2 T cell receptor beta chains from a single sample sequenced in a study of blood T cells in healthy people across ages. Then a second PCR, running roughly 7 to 11 cycles, was carried out with a sample-barcoded 5' primer and a J-beta primer mix. TCRdb analysed the 5' RACE reads with MiXCR anew, one entry per CDR3 protein. There are roughly 1.6 million distinct CDR3 sequences in the sample; around 36% occur only once, and approximately 11% lies in the top ten. The sample consisted of blood. Receptors originate from a woman younger than 45 in good health.

This clonotype came up many times. V is TRBV20-1 and J is TRBJ1-5, with unresolved D. The V gene's germline CDR1 is DFQATT and CDR2 SNEGSKA (reference sequence). The CDR3 is 12 amino acids. V lost 3 bases and J 1 base, leaving 4 bases between the germline ends. This CDR3 reads CSARDSNQPQHF. As DNA, the CDR3 is TGCAGTGCTAGGGACAGCAATCAGCCCCAGCATTTT.

This clonotype has a handful of counts. The chain is built from TRBV12-3 or TRBV12-4 and TRBJ2-7; D is possibly TRBD1 (6 bases). The V gene lost 6 bases and the J gene lost 2 bases, with 17 bases spanning the gap. The CDR3 extends over 15 amino acids. This CDR3 is CASRSGRDKPYEQYF. The CDR3 DNA reads TGTGCCAGCAGAAGCGGACGGGACAAACCCTACGAGCAGTACTTC.